This is a list of T cell receptor beta chains from one sample in a study of OX40 agonist ivuxolimab in advanced cancers. TCRdb keeps only in-frame clones here, not all; method: immunoSEQ multiplex PCR. The data show about 79,000 clones, around 90% seen once. The sequencing here drew on CD4+ or CD8+ T cells sorted from blood, taken in a trial of the OX40 agonist ivuxolimab. The receptors come from an adult with an advanced solid tumor such as melanoma, head and neck, liver or kidney cancer. Each CDR3 is given with its conserved first and last residue. The D gene is left open where the match is weak. A row's size may be missing; if present it is once, few, many or a size class.

CDR3 length	J gene	D gene	V gene	clone size	CDR3 DNA	CDR3 protein
16	TRBJ2-3	TRBD2	TRBV10-2	NA	TGCGCCAGCAGTGAGAGTAGCGGGAGGGCCGGAGATACGCAGTATTTT	CASSESSGRAGDTQYF
15	TRBJ2-1	TRBD2	TRBV7-3	once	TGTGCCAGCAGGAATAGCGGGAGCTCCTACAATGAGCAGTTCTTC	CASRNSGSSYNEQFF
17	TRBJ2-7	NA	TRBV5-4	NA	TGTGCCAGCAGCTTGGCCTCCGCGGGCACACGGGACTACGAGCAGTACTTC	CASSLASAGTRDYEQYF
15	TRBJ2-5	TRBD2	TRBV10-2	NA	TGCGCCAGCAGCTTAATAGCGGGACTTCAAGAGACCCAGTACTTC	CASSLIAGLQETQYF
15	TRBJ1-1	NA	TRBV9	NA	TGTGCCAGCAGCCCGATACAGGGAATGAACACTGAAGCTTTCTTT	CASSPIQGMNTEAFF
15	TRBJ1-5	NA	TRBV6-1	NA	TGTGCCAGCAGTGAACAGTATGGAGCCCATCAGCCCCAGCATTTT	CASSEQYGAHQPQHF
15	TRBJ1-5	TRBD1	TRBV5-1	NA	TGCGCCAGCAGCAGAGGGACAGGGGGCCCGGAGCCCCAGCATTTT	CASSRGTGGPEPQHF
16	TRBJ2-2	TRBD1	TRBV19	NA	TGTGCCAGTAGTATAGGTCGGGACAGGGCGGCCGGGGAGCTGTTTTTT	CASSIGRDRAAGELFF
16	TRBJ1-5	TRBD1	TRBV25-1	NA	TGTGCCAGCAGCGCATCAGATGGGACAGCGGGTCAGCCCCAGCATTTT	CASSASDGTAGQPQHF
15	TRBJ2-1	TRBD2	TRBV5-1	NA	TGCGCCAGCAGCCAACGACTAGCGGGGCTCAATGAGCAGTTCTTC	CASSQRLAGLNEQFF
13	TRBJ1-1	NA	TRBV11-2	NA	TGTGCCAGCGGAGGCAGGGGTTACACTGAAGCTTTCTTT	CASGGRGYTEAFF
15	TRBJ1-3	NA	TRBV14	once	TGTGCCAGCAGCCAAGGGACCGTATCTGGAAACACCATATATTTT	CASSQGTVSGNTIYF
14	TRBJ1-1	TRBD1	TRBV2	NA	TGTGCCAGCAGTGGGACAGGGGGTACAACTGAAGCTTTCTTT	CASSGTGGTTEAFF
16	TRBJ1-2	NA	TRBV19	NA	TGTGCCAGTAGTAATGCCCCGGGGAGGAATAACTATGGCTACACCTTC	CASSNAPGRNNYGYTF
14	TRBJ2-1	TRBD2	TRBV5-1	few	TGCGCCAGCAGCTTGGAGGGACTAGGGAATGAGCAGTTCTTC	CASSLEGLGNEQFF
15	TRBJ2-1	TRBD2	TRBV18	NA	TGTGCCAGCTCACCACCGGCGGGAGGGTACAATGAGCAGTTCTTC	CASSPPAGGYNEQFF
13	TRBJ1-4	NA	TRBV2	NA	TGTGCCAGCAGTGCACAGGGTCTTGAAAAACTGTTTTTT	CASSAQGLEKLFF
12	TRBJ2-7	NA	TRBV6-1	NA	TGTGCCAGCAGTCAGATCATCTACGAGCAGTACTTT	CASSQIIYEQYF
15	TRBJ2-2	TRBD2	TRBV9	NA	TGTGCCAGCAGCGTAGAACTAGCGGGGACCGGGGAGCTGTTTTTT	CASSVELAGTGELFF
15	TRBJ2-3	TRBD1	TRBV28	NA	TGTGCCAGCAGTCCGGACAGGGCATTCTCAGATACGCAGTATTTT	CASSPDRAFSDTQYF
16	TRBJ2-1	TRBD2	TRBV7-2	NA	TGTGCCAGCAGCTGGTATAGCGGGAGGGCCGACAATGAGCAGTTCTTC	CASSWYSGRADNEQFF
15	TRBJ2-1	TRBD2	TRBV5-4	NA	TGTGCCAGCAGCTATGAGGGCGGGGGGACCAATGAGCAGTTCTTC	CASSYEGGGTNEQFF
14	TRBJ1-1	TRBD1	TRBV5-1	once	TGCGCCAGCAGCCGGGACAGGCTAAACACTGAAGCTTTCTTT	CASSRDRLNTEAFF